Following are 14 T cell receptor beta chains from one sample sequenced in a study of cytomegalovirus exposure and HLA in healthy donors. PCR was performed using 60 Vbeta and 13 Jbeta primers. The data were produced by immunoSEQ multiplex PCR, yet TCRdb's version contains in-frame clones alone and is incomplete. The repertoire holds some 100,000 clones, with 60% to 75% as singletons. The sample was PBMCs. All receptors derive from a woman in her forties in good health and CMV-seronegative.

The chain links TRBV6-4 to TRBJ2-1, with TRBD1 matching 12 bases. The germline V gene encodes CDR1 MRHNA and CDR2 SNTAGT. The junction had 5 bases not matched to a gene; V was cut back by 0 bases and J by 8 bases. CDR3 length equals 16 residues. The CDR3 nucleotides read TGTGCCAGCAGTGACTCCGGGACAGGGGGCTCGGATGAGCAGTTCTTC. Residues: CASSDSGTGGSDEQFF.

This clone is a singleton in its sample. The chain uses TRBV7-9 and TRBJ1-3; D may be TRBD1 (6 bases). Germline V lookup: CDR1 SEHNR, CDR2 FQNEAQ (reference sequence). V shed 3 bases and J shed 0 bases, with 15 bases lying between them. This CDR3 region has 17 residues. CDR3 bases: TGTGCCAGCAGCTTGCATTGGGACACTCTCTCTGGAAACACCATATATTTT. It translates to CASSLHWDTLSGNTIYF.

CDR3 loop: CAWSVFRGMNTEAFF. The DNA of the CDR3 is TGTGCCTGGAGTGTATTTAGGGGGATGAACACTGAAGCTTTCTTT. The rearrangement links TRBV30 to TRBJ1-1, with D maybe TRBD1 (6 bases). Between the trimmed V and J ends, which lost 0 bases and 0 bases, there was a span of 11 bases. The V gene's germline CDR1 is GTSNPN and CDR2 SVGIG (reference sequence). This CDR3 comprises 15 residues.

The chain is built from TRBV4-2 and TRBJ1-5, with D unresolved. The CDR3 has 13 residues. Per germline, CDR1 LGHNA and CDR2 YNFKEQ. Trimming cost V 1 base and J 4 bases, with 5 bases left between them. This chain's CDR3 is CASSQVRNQPQHF. For the CDR3, the DNA is TGTGCCAGCAGCCAAGTCCGTAATCAGCCCCAGCATTTT.

The V and J genes are TRBV19 and TRBJ2-7, with 14 positions matching TRBD2. The J segment lost 4 bases and the V segment lost 3 bases, leaving 2 bases of the junction unmatched. Germline values: CDR1 LNHDA, CDR2 SQIVND (reference sequence). The CDR3 sequence is 15 residues long. The CDR3 sequence is CASSIGLAGGYEQYF. For the CDR3, the DNA is TGTGCCAGTAGTATCGGACTAGCGGGGGGTTACGAGCAGTACTTC.

The CDR3 DNA follows: TGTGCCAGCAGCTCAGGGGGGTTGGCCCAGCATTTT. As protein: CASSSGGLAQHF. This chain links TRBV7-9 with TRBJ1-5; 7 nucleotides agree with TRBD1. The CDR3 is 12 amino acids. Germline CDR1 SEHNR, CDR2 FQNEAQ (reference sequence). V shed 4 bases, J shed 11 bases, and the junction held 5 bases outside the gene matches.

This chain connects TRBV11-2 to TRBJ2-3; 10 bases align to TRBD2. Germline CDR1 SGHAT, CDR2 FQNNGV. CDR3 length equals 16 residues. Trimming took 1 base from V and 6 from J; bases not matched to a gene: 7. The CDR3 nucleotides are TGTGCCAGCAGCTTAGTCCCAGCGGGGGGGTGGGATACGCAGTATTTT. Translating it yields CASSLVPAGGWDTQYF.

This chain uses TRBV7-9 with TRBJ1-6; unclear D gene. Per the germline V gene, CDR1 is SEHNR and CDR2 is FQNEAQ (reference sequence). V was trimmed by 5 bases and J by 0 bases, leaving 11 bases between them. This CDR3 spans 16 amino acids. CDR3 nucleotide sequence: TGTGCCAGCAGCCACCCCGGGAGCTCCTATAATTCACCCCTCCACTTT. It translates to CASSHPGSSYNSPLHF. Full variable domain (missing parts from reference TRBV7-9 and TRBJ1-6): DTGVSQNPRHKITKRGQNVTFRCDPISEHNRLYWYRQTLGQGPEFLTYFQNEAQLEKSRLLSDRFSAERPKGSFSTLEIQRTEQGDSAMYLCASSHPGSSYNSPLHFGNGTRLTVT.

Comments on this clone: Other DNA sequences of this sample code for an identical CDR3. The V call is TRBV10-3, the J call TRBJ2-7; D perhaps matches TRBD2 (6 bases). CDR1 is ENHRY, CDR2 SYGVKD, per germline. V lost 7 bases and J 5 bases, leaving 18 bases between the germline ends. The CDR3 length is 14 residues. In nucleotides, the CDR3 is TGTGCCATCAAACCGGAGGGCCCCCGTGACGAGCAGTACTTC. This gives the protein CAIKPEGPRDEQYF.

The rearrangement uses TRBV4-1 and TRBJ1-2, with no clear D. V was shortened by 1 base and J by 8 bases, with 5 bases between the two germline ends. CDR3 length: 11 residues. Germline loops: CDR1 MGHRA, CDR2 YSYEKL. The CDR3 nucleotides read TGCGCCAGCAGCCAAGGAGGGGGCTACACCTTC. Encoded protein: CASSQGGGYTF.

This chain connects TRBV5-6 to TRBJ1-3, with a weak D call TRBD1 (6 bases). Per germline, CDR1 SGHDT and CDR2 YYEEEE. The CDR3 contains 13 residues. V dropped 2 bases and J dropped 3 bases, with 6 bases sitting between them. CDR3 bases: TGTGCCAGCAGCTTACAGGGTGGAAACACCATATATTTT. It encodes CASSLQGGNTIYF.

This clone has more than one count but fewer than ten. The V call is TRBV7-6, the J call TRBJ2-7; 7 bases are shared with TRBD1. CDR3 size: 13 residues. The V segment lost 5 bases and the J segment 3 bases; nucleotides outside the gene matches: 4. The V gene's germline CDR1 is SGHVS and CDR2 FNYEAQ. CDR3 residues: CASSRDSHYEQYF. DNA for the CDR3: TGTGCCAGCAGCCGGGACAGCCACTACGAGCAGTACTTC.

This clone was counted a few times. Relative to the germline gene, one junction end is altered; a read error may explain this. CDR3 DNA: TGTGCCAGCAGTGACTCCCTAACTACCGGGGAGCTGTTTTTT. Its protein is CASSDSLTTGELFF. The rearrangement uses TRBV6-5 and TRBJ2-2; D not resolved. CDR1 and CDR2 (germline): MNHEY, SVGAGI. The CDR3 covers 14 residues.

This clone was seen a handful of times. The V and J genes are TRBV29-1 and TRBJ2-3; 8 bases agree with TRBD1. The CDR3 extends over 16 amino acids. Trimming removed 3 bases from V and 5 bases from J; junction bases left unmatched: 13. CDR1 and CDR2 from the germline V gene are SQVTM and ANQGSEA. The CDR3 nucleotides are TGCAGCGTTGAGACCGGGACAGGAAGGGTGATAGATACGCAGTATTTT. Its translation: CSVETGTGRVIDTQYF.